This TCR beta chain is from a study of regulatory T cells in long-lasting Graves disease. Germline loops: CDR1 SGHRS, CDR2 YFSETQ. CDR3 size: 13 residues. V gave up 0 bases and J gave up 6 bases, with 7 bases separating them. This clonotype was detected only a few times. Time point of the sample: newly diagnosed GD, antithyroid drugs for less than 3 months. TCR sequences were obtained from RNA taken from PBMCs. The TCR beta library used iRepertoire HTBI primers with Arm-PCR amplification of CDR3. TCRdb independently ran MiXCR on the multiplex PCR reads; one entry per CDR3 protein. The data contain some 560,000 distinct CDR3 sequences, roughly 16% of them seen just once; the ten biggest clones take up around 25%. These data were also filed under a second study, of T cells in Graves' hyperthyroidism and ophthalmopathy. That paper states: Patients aged 18 to 65 had newly diagnosed hyperthyroidism lasting under 2 months.

The V call is TRBV5-1, the J call TRBJ2-1; the D is unclear. The receptor comes from a woman aged 40 to 65 with Graves disease. This specimen consisted of peripheral blood mononuclear cells (PBMCs), obtained at new diagnosis, from a patient treated with antithyroid drugs. The CDR3 DNA follows: TGCGCCAGCAGCTTGGGATCTACCAATGAGCAGTTCTTC. Its translation is CASSLGSTNEQFF.